This T cell receptor (beta chain) was sequenced for a study of T-cell reconstitution after alpha-beta-depleted transplantation in children. This clonotype was picked up many times. The antigen is unknown. The V and J ends lost 3 bases and 8 bases respectively, with 14 bases between them. Germline lookup yields CDR1 SQVTM and CDR2 ANQGSEA. This CDR3 contains 13 residues. General study findings and limits: A year had passed since transplant, and T-cell counts and diversity by then came mostly from newly produced T cells. In patients about two months after transplant, alpha-beta T cells reportedly arose from several hundred expanded graft clones. Certain patients had high TCRbeta diversity at day 60, and it came from recipient T cells and thymic progenitors that survived.

Preparation of the TCRbeta library involved a method that used unique molecular identifiers. One entry per CDR3 protein results from TCRdb running MiXCR on the PCR reads. The sample shows more than 200,000 distinct CDR3 sequences, roughly a quarter of them seen only once. The J gene is TRBJ2-1, the V gene TRBV29-1, with D possibly TRBD1 on 6 matching bases. The receptor comes from a female patient aged 2-9 years who had a stem cell transplant for congenital amegakaryocytic thrombocytopenia, so the T cells may come from the graft donor. The sequences come from PBMCs, mostly from graft donor cells, collected 360 days after TCRalphabeta/CD19-depleted stem cell transplant. CDR3 sequence: CSVDKTGADEQFF. Written as DNA, the CDR3 is TGCAGCGTTGATAAGACAGGTGCGGATGAGCAGTTCTTC.